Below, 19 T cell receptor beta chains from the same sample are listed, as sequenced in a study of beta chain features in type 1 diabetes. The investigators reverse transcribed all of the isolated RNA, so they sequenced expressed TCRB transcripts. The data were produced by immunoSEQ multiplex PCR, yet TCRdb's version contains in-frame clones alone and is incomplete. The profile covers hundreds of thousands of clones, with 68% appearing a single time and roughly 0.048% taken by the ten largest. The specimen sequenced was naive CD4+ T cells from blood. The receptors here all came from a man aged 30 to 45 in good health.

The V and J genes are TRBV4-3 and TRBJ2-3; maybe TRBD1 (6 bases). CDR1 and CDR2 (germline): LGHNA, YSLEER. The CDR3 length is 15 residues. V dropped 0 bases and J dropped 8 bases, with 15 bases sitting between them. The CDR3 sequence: CASSQDQGRRGTQYF. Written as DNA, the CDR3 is TGCGCCAGCAGCCAAGATCAGGGGCGGAGAGGTACGCAGTATTTT.

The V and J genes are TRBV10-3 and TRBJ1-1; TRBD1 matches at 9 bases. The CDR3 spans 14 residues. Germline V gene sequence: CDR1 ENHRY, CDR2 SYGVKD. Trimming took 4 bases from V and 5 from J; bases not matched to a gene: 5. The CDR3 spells CAISGGTGSTEAFF. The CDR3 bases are TGTGCCATCAGTGGTGGGACAGGGAGTACTGAAGCTTTCTTT.

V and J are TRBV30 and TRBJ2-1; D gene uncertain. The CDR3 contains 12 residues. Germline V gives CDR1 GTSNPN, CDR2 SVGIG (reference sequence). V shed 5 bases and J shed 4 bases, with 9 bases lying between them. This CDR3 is CAWGRMYNEQFF. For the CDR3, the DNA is TGTGCCTGGGGCCGGATGTACAATGAGCAGTTCTTC.

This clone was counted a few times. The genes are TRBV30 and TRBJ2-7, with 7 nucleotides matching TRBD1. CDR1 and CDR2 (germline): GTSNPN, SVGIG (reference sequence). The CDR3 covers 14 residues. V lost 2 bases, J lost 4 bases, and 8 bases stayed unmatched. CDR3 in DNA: TGTGCCTGGAGTTTGGCCAGGGGGACGTACGAGCAGTACTTC. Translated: CAWSLARGTYEQYF.

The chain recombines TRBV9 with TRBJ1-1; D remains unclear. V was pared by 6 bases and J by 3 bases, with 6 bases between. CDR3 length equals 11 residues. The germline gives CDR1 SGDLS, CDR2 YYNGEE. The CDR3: CASTRDTEAFF. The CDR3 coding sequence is TGTGCCAGCACACGGGACACTGAAGCTTTCTTT.

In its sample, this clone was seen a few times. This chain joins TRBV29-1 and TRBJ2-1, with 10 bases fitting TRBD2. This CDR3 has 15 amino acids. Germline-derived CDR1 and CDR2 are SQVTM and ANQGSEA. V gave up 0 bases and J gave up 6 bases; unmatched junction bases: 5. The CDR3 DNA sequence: TGCAGCGTTGAAGACCTTAGGACTAGCGGCAATGAGCAGTTCTTC. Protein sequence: CSVEDLRTSGNEQFF.

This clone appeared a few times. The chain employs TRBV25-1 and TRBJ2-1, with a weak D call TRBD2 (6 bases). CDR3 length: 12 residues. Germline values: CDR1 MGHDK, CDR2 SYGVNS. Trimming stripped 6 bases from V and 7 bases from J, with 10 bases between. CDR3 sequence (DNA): TGTGCCAGCAGACTAGGGAGGAATGAGCAGTTCTTC. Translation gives CASRLGRNEQFF. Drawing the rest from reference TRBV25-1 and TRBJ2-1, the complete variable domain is EADIYQTPRYLVIGTGKKITLECSQTMGHDKMYWYQQDPGMELHLIHYSYGVNSTEKGDLSSESTVSRIRTEHFPLTLESARPSHTSQYLCASRLGRNEQFFGPGTRLTVL.

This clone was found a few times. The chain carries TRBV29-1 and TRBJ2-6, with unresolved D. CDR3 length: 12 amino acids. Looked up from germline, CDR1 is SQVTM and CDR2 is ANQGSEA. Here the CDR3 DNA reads TGCAGTACGAGCTCTGGGGCCAACGTCCTGACTTTC. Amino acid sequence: CSTSSGANVLTF. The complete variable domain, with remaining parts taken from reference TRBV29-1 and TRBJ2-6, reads SAVISQKPSRDICQRGTSLTIQCQVDSQVTMMFWYRQQPGQSLTLIATANQGSEATYESGFVIDKFPISRPNLTFSTLTVSNMSPEDSSIYLCSTSSGANVLTFGAGSRLTVL.

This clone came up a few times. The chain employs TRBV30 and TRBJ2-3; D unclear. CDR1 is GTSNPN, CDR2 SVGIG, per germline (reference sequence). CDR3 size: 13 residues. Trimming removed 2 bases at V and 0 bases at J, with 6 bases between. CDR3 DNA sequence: TGTGCCTGGAGTCTAGTTAGCACAGATACGCAGTATTTT. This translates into CAWSLVSTDTQYF. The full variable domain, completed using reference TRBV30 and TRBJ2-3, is SQTIHQWPATLVQPVGSPLSLECTVEGTSNPNLYWYRQAAGRGLQLLFYSVGIGQISSEVPQNLSASRPQDRQFILSSKKLLLSDSGFYLCAWSLVSTDTQYFGPGTRLTVL.

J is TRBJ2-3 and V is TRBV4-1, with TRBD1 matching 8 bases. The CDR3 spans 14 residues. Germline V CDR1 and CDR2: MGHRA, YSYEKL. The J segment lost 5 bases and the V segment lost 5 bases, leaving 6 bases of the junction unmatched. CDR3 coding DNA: TGCGCCAGCAGCTCTGACAGGGGACGAGATACGCAGTATTTT. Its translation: CASSSDRGRDTQYF.

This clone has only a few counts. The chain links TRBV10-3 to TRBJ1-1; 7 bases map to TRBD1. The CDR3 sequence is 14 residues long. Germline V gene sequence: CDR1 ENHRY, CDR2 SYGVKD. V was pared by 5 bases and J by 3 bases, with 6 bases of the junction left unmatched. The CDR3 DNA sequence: TGTGCCATCAGTAGTAGACAGGGAGACACTGAAGCTTTCTTT. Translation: CAISSRQGDTEAFF.

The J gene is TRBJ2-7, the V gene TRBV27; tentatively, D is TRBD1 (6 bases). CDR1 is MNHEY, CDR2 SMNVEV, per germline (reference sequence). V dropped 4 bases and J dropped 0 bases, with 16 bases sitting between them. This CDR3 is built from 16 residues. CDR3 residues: CASSSRLGASSYEQYF. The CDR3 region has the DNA TGTGCCAGCAGTTCCCGGCTGGGGGCCAGCTCCTACGAGCAGTACTTC.

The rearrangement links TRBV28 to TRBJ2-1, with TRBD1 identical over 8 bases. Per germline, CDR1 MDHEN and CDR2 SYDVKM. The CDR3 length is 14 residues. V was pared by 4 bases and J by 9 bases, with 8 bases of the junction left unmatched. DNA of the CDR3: TGTGCCAGCAGTTCCCCATCAGGGGGCATTGAGCAGTTCTTC. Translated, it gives CASSSPSGGIEQFF.

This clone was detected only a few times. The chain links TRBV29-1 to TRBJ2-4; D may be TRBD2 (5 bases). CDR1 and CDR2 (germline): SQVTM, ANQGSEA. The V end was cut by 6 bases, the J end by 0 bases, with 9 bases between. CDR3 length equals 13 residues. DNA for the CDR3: TGCAGCGTCGCCGGGATAGCCAAAAACATTCAGTACTTC. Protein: CSVAGIAKNIQYF.

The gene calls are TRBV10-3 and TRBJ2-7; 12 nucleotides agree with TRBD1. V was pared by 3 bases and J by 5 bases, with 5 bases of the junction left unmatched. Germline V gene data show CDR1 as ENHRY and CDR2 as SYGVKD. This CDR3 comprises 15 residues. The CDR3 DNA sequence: TGTGCCATCAGTGAACCCGGGACAGGGGGCCACGAGCAGTACTTC. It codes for CAISEPGTGGHEQYF.

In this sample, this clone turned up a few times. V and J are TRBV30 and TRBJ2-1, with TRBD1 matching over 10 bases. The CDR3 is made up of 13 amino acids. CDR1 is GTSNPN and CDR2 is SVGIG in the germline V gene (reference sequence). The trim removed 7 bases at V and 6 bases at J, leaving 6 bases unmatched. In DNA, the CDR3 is TGTGCCTTGGGACAGGGGTTAAGCAATGAGCAGTTCTTC. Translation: CALGQGLSNEQFF.

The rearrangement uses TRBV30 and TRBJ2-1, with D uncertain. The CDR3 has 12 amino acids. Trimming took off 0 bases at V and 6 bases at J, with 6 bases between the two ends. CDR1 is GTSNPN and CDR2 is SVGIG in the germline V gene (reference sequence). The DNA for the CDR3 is TGTGCCTGGAGTGTGTCGTTCAATGAGCAGTTCTTC. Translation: CAWSVSFNEQFF.

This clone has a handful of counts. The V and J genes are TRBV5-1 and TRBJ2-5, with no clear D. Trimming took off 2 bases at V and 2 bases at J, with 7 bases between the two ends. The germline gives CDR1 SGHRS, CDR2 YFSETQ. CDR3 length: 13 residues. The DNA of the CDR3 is TGCGCCAGCAGCTTTCGACAACAAGAGACCCAGTACTTC. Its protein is CASSFRQQETQYF.

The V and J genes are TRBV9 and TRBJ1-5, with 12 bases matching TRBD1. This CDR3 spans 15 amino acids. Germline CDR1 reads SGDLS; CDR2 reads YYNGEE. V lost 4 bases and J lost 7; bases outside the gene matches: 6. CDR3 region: CASSPGTGGEQPQHF. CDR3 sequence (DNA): TGTGCCAGCAGCCCTGGGACAGGGGGCGAACAGCCCCAGCATTTT.